The 27 T cell receptor beta chains reported below all come from one sample, sequenced in a study of cytomegalovirus exposure and HLA in healthy donors. In the PCR, 60 Vbeta and 13 Jbeta primers were used. Only in-frame clones appear in the TCRdb table, and some are missing; sequencing was by immunoSEQ multiplex PCR. The profile shows roughly 120,000 clones, about three quarters of them singletons. Sequencing used PBMCs. Receptors were obtained from a man aged 35 to 55 in good health and CMV-seropositive.

This chain connects TRBV9 to TRBJ2-5; D is uncertain. Germline CDR1 SGDLS, CDR2 YYNGEE. This CDR3 has 13 residues. Trimming stripped 0 bases from V and 3 bases from J, with 6 bases between. In nucleotides, the CDR3 is TGTGCCAGCAGCGTAGGAGTAGAAGAGACCCAGTACTTC. Translation gives CASSVGVEETQYF.

V gene TRBV6-1 combines with J gene TRBJ2-3; a possible D gene is TRBD1 (5 bases). Germline V lookup: CDR1 MNHNS, CDR2 SASEGT. CDR3 size: 15 residues. V was trimmed by 1 base and J by 6 bases, leaving 14 bases between them. As DNA, the CDR3 is TGTGCCAGCAGTGAAGAAGTAGCTTCAGGGGATACGCAGTATTTT. Residues: CASSEEVASGDTQYF.

The chain carries TRBV10-3 and TRBJ2-3; no reliable D call. This CDR3 is built from 17 residues. The germline V gene encodes CDR1 ENHRY and CDR2 SYGVKD. The germline V and J ends were trimmed by 2 bases and 2 bases, with 17 bases remaining between them. The CDR3 reads CAISEQRFLSPTDTQYF. CDR3 DNA sequence: TGTGCCATCAGTGAGCAGAGGTTTCTTTCCCCCACAGATACGCAGTATTTT.

The chain recombines TRBV18 with TRBJ2-7; 7 nucleotides line up with TRBD1. The germline V gene encodes CDR1 KGHSH and CDR2 LQKENI. The CDR3 covers 16 residues. V dropped 4 bases and J dropped 2; count of bases not matched to a gene: 11. The CDR3: CASSRTGQVFAYEQYF. CDR3 sequence (DNA): TGTGCCAGCTCACGCACCGGACAGGTATTTGCCTACGAGCAGTACTTC.

This rearrangement joins TRBV30 to TRBJ1-4; 7 positions agree with TRBD1. The length of the CDR3 is 14 residues. Per germline, CDR1 GTSNPN and CDR2 SVGIG (reference sequence). The V segment lost 4 bases and the J segment 7 bases; nucleotides outside the gene matches: 9. The CDR3 loop is CAWKSGQVVEKLFF. The CDR3, as DNA: TGTGCCTGGAAGTCTGGACAGGTGGTTGAAAAACTGTTTTTT. Looking up the rest from reference TRBV30 and TRBJ1-4 gives the full variable domain: SQTIHQWPATLVQPVGSPLSLECTVEGTSNPNLYWYRQAAGRGLQLLFYSVGIGQISSEVPQNLSASRPQDRQFILSSKKLLLSDSGFYLCAWKSGQVVEKLFFGSGTQLSVL.

This chain connects TRBV15 to TRBJ1-1; D is undetermined. V shed 0 bases and J shed 6 bases, with 5 bases lying between them. Germline CDR1 reads LNHNV; CDR2 reads YYDKDF (reference sequence). The CDR3 is 12 residues long. This CDR3 is CATSRDYSEAFF. For the CDR3, the DNA is TGTGCCACCAGCAGAGATTACTCTGAAGCTTTCTTT.

The count of this clone is one. The chain is built from TRBV5-1 and TRBJ2-2; possibly TRBD1 for D (5 bases). Germline CDR1 and CDR2: SGHRS and YFSETQ. The CDR3 length is 14 residues. V lost 1 base and J 4 bases, leaving 8 bases between the germline ends. The CDR3 DNA is TGCGCCAGCAGCTTGAACCAGGGCACCGGGGAGCTGTTTTTT. It yields the protein CASSLNQGTGELFF.

The chain links TRBV27 to TRBJ2-3; 9 nucleotides agree with TRBD2. The V segment lost 5 bases and the J segment 3 bases; nucleotides outside the gene matches: 12. CDR1 and CDR2 (germline): MNHEY, SMNVEV (reference sequence). This CDR3 spans 17 amino acids. DNA of the CDR3: TGTGCCAGCAGTCCCCCAGAGCGGGAGGTTCTGACAGATACGCAGTATTTT. As protein: CASSPPEREVLTDTQYF.

The gene calls are TRBV6-5 and TRBJ1-1; 8 bases agree with TRBD1. Germline CDR1 and CDR2: MNHEY and SVGAGI. The CDR3 consists of 15 residues. V lost 5 bases to trimming and J lost 2 bases; unmatched junction nucleotides: 7. CDR3 protein: CASSGQGAGNTEAFF. The CDR3, as DNA: TGTGCCAGCAGTGGCCAGGGGGCAGGAAACACTGAAGCTTTCTTT.

In its sample, this clone was seen a few times. The chain joins TRBV5-1 to TRBJ2-3, with 16 bases identical to TRBD2. J gave up 0 bases and V 3 bases, and 4 bases lay outside the gene matches. From germline, CDR1 is SGHRS and CDR2 YFSETQ. The CDR3 is 18 residues long. DNA for the CDR3: TGCGCCAGCAGCTACACGGGACTAGCGGGGGGGAGCACAGATACGCAGTATTTT. This sequence encodes CASSYTGLAGGSTDTQYF. Combining the CDR3 with reference TRBV5-1 and TRBJ2-3 gives the whole variable domain KAGVTQTPRYLIKTRGQQVTLSCSPISGHRSVSWYQQTPGQGLQFLFEYFSETQRNKGNFPGRFSGRQFSNSRSEMNVSTLELGDSALYLCASSYTGLAGGSTDTQYFGPGTRLTVL.

This clone was seen a handful of times. The chain joins TRBV5-1 to TRBJ2-7, with D maybe TRBD1 (7 bases). The germline CDR1 and CDR2 sequences are SGHRS and YFSETQ. V dropped 0 bases and J dropped 12 bases, with 16 bases sitting between them. The CDR3 covers 13 residues. The CDR3 DNA reads TGCGCCAGCAGCTTGGAAGTACAGGGGAGGTGGTACTTC. This codes for CASSLEVQGRWYF.

The chain employs TRBV6-5 and TRBJ2-7; 8 nucleotides match TRBD1. Losses at the gene ends were 7 bases for V and 0 bases for J; bases not matched to a gene: 5. This CDR3 comprises 14 residues. Germline lookup yields CDR1 MNHEY and CDR2 SVGAGI. The chain's CDR3 is CASTGTGSSYEQYF. The CDR3 DNA is TGTGCCAGCACCGGGACAGGCAGCTCCTACGAGCAGTACTTC.

The chain joins TRBV7-2 to TRBJ2-1, with TRBD1 matching 8 bases. Germline V gives CDR1 SGHTA, CDR2 FQGNSA. The CDR3 is 14 amino acids. J was trimmed by 5 bases and V by 2 bases; bases with no gene match: 2. This CDR3 reads CASSLQGANNEQFF. Here the CDR3 DNA reads TGTGCCAGCAGCTTACAGGGGGCTAACAATGAGCAGTTCTTC.

The chain links TRBV6-4 to TRBJ2-4; 9 bases are shared with TRBD1. This CDR3 is built from 14 residues. Germline CDR1 reads MRHNA; CDR2 reads SNTAGT. V lost 10 bases and J lost 2; bases outside the gene matches: 6. The CDR3 loop is CAKRDRVSKNIQYF. As DNA, the CDR3 is TGTGCCAAGAGGGACAGGGTCTCCAAAAACATTCAGTACTTC.

This chain joins TRBV7-8 and TRBJ2-7, with 7 positions matching TRBD1. Germline CDR1 reads SGHVS; CDR2 reads FQNEAQ. With 5 bases clipped from V and 0 bases from J, the junction kept 7 bases outside the gene matches. The CDR3 extends over 15 amino acids. CDR3 sequence (DNA): TGTGCCAGCAGCAAGGGACAGCCCCTCTCCTACGAGCAGTACTTC. Amino acids: CASSKGQPLSYEQYF. Combining the CDR3 with reference TRBV7-8 and TRBJ2-7 gives the whole variable domain GAGVSQSPRYKVAKRGQDVALRCDPISGHVSLFWYQQALGQGPEFLTYFQNEAQLDKSGLPSDRFFAERPEGSVSTLKIQRTQQEDSAVYLCASSKGQPLSYEQYFGPGTRLTVT.

A few counts support this clone. The chain combines TRBV12-5 with TRBJ2-5, with a possible D match to TRBD1 (6 bases). The germline gives CDR1 LGHNT, CDR2 FRNRAP. The length of the CDR3 is 14 residues. Trimming pared 2 bases from V and 3 bases from J, leaving 10 bases between. In DNA, the CDR3 is TGTGCTAGTGGTTTGACAGGGTGGAAAGAGACCCAGTACTTC. It encodes CASGLTGWKETQYF.

This chain connects TRBV7-2 to TRBJ1-5; maybe TRBD1 (6 bases). Per germline, CDR1 SGHTA and CDR2 FQGNSA. Trimming shortened V by 5 bases and J by 0 bases, and 14 bases separated the two germline ends. This CDR3 spans 16 amino acids. The CDR3 DNA reads TGTGCCAGCAGCCTAGGGGGAGGCGTTAGCAATCAGCCCCAGCATTTT. Translating gives CASSLGGGVSNQPQHF.

Note on this clone: This specimen includes other DNA sequences encoding the same CDR3. The rearrangement uses TRBV7-9 and TRBJ2-7, with 11 bases lining up with TRBD2. The germline CDR1 and CDR2 sequences are SEHNR and FQNEAQ (reference sequence). The CDR3 is made up of 15 amino acids. V gave up 5 bases and J gave up 2 bases; unmatched junction bases: 5. CDR3: CASSIGLAGPYEQYF. CDR3 in DNA: TGTGCCAGCAGCATTGGACTAGCGGGCCCCTACGAGCAGTACTTC. Supplemented by reference TRBV7-9 and TRBJ2-7, the full variable domain reads DTGVSQNPRHKITKRGQNVTFRCDPISEHNRLYWYRQTLGQGPEFLTYFQNEAQLEKSRLLSDRFSAERPKGSFSTLEIQRTEQGDSAMYLCASSIGLAGPYEQYFGPGTRLTVT.

The chain employs TRBV6-5 and TRBJ1-2, with a weak D call TRBD1 (5 bases). The V gene lost 2 bases and the J gene lost 2 bases, with 9 bases spanning the gap. Germline assignment: CDR1 MNHEY and CDR2 SVGAGI. CDR3 size: 14 residues. The CDR3 protein is CASSYEGRNYGYTF. The DNA of the CDR3 is TGTGCCAGCAGTTACGAGGGGAGGAACTATGGCTACACCTTC.

The V and J genes are TRBV7-9 and TRBJ1-3, with D perhaps matching TRBD1 (5 bases). CDR1 and CDR2 (germline): SEHNR, FQNEAQ (reference sequence). The ends were cut back, 6 bases at V and 3 bases at J, with 12 bases in the middle. The CDR3 sequence is 14 residues long. CDR3 sequence: CASSPGYRGNTIYF. The DNA of the CDR3 is TGTGCCAGCAGTCCAGGGTATCGTGGAAACACCATATATTTT.

The rearrangement links TRBV30 to TRBJ1-4, with 12 nucleotides matching TRBD1. The CDR3 totals 17 residues. Per germline, CDR1 GTSNPN and CDR2 SVGIG (reference sequence). Unmatched junction bases numbered 12, after V lost 2 bases and J lost 8 bases. CDR3 in DNA: TGTGCCTGGAGTCCCCGGGCCAAGGGACAGGGGGCGGAAAAACTGTTTTTT. Amino acids: CAWSPRAKGQGAEKLFF.

CDR3 DNA sequence: TGTGCCAGCTCACCACCCAGGGTTTCGTACGGCTACACCTTC. It codes for CASSPPRVSYGYTF. The chain uses TRBV18 and TRBJ1-2, with D possibly TRBD1 on 5 matching bases. Germline V gives CDR1 KGHSH, CDR2 LQKENI. The length of the CDR3 is 14 residues. Trimming removed 0 bases at V and 8 bases at J, with 13 bases between.

The table lists this clone with a few counts. This chain joins TRBV29-1 and TRBJ2-7; 10 nucleotides align to TRBD2. V lost 2 bases to trimming and J lost 6 bases; unmatched junction nucleotides: 1. The CDR3 is 12 amino acids. CDR1 is SQVTM and CDR2 is ANQGSEA in the germline V gene. In DNA form, the CDR3 reads TGCAGCGTTGAAACTAGCGGGGTCGAGCAGTACTTC. It is translated as CSVETSGVEQYF.

This chain joins TRBV7-8 and TRBJ1-5; D may be TRBD1 (6 bases). Looked up from germline, CDR1 is SGHVS and CDR2 is FQNEAQ. V was trimmed by 5 bases and J by 5 bases, leaving 16 bases between them. The CDR3 is made up of 15 amino acids. This CDR3 is CASSHSEQGYQPQHF. CDR3 in DNA: TGTGCCAGCAGCCACAGCGAACAGGGATATCAGCCCCAGCATTTT.

This clone was seen more than once but under ten times. CDR3 sequence (DNA): TGTGCCAGTAGTATAGGCTCCGACAGTTCTACGCAGTATTTT. This encodes CASSIGSDSSTQYF. The rearrangement links TRBV19 to TRBJ2-3; possibly TRBD1 for D (5 bases). This CDR3 spans 14 amino acids. V was clipped by 1 base and J by 8 bases, with 13 bases between them. The V gene's germline CDR1 is LNHDA and CDR2 SQIVND (reference sequence).

The chain has TRBV28 and TRBJ1-5; TRBD1 agrees at 8 bases. The CDR3 is 16 residues long. The V segment lost 6 bases and the J segment 0 bases; nucleotides outside the gene matches: 7. Germline loops: CDR1 MDHEN, CDR2 SYDVKM. For the CDR3, the DNA is TGTGCCAGCAGAGGGACAGGACTTTATAGCAATCAGCCCCAGCATTTT. Amino acid sequence: CASRGTGLYSNQPQHF.

V usage is TRBV2 and J usage is TRBJ2-7; 9 bases align to TRBD1. The V segment lost 2 bases and the J segment 7 bases; nucleotides outside the gene matches: 12. This CDR3 is 16 amino acids long. Per germline, CDR1 SNHLY and CDR2 FYNNEI. The CDR3 sequence is CASSEWGTGLGREQYF. The CDR3, as DNA: TGTGCCAGCAGTGAATGGGGGACAGGGCTCGGGCGGGAGCAGTACTTC.